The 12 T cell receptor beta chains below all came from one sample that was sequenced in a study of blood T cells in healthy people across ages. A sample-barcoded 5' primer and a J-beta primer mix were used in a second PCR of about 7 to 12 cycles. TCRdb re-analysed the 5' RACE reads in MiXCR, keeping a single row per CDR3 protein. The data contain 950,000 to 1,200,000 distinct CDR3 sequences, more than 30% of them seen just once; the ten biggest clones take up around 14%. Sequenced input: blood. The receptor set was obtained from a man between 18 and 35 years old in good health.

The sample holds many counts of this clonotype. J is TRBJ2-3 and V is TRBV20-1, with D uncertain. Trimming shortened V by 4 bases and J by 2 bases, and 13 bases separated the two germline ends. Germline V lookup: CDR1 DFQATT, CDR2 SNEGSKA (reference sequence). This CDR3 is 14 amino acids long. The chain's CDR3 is CSATGWTATDTQYF. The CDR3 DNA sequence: TGCAGTGCTACCGGTTGGACGGCCACAGATACGCAGTATTTT.

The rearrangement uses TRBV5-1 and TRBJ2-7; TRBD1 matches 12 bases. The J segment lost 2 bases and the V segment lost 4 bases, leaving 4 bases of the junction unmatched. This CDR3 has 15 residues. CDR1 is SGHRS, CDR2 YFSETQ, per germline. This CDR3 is CASSPGTGGAYEQYF. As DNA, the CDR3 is TGCGCCAGCAGCCCGGGGACAGGGGGCGCCTACGAGCAGTACTTC. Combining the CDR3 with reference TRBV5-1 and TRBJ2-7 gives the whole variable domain KAGVTQTPRYLIKTRGQQVTLSCSPISGHRSVSWYQQTPGQGLQFLFEYFSETQRNKGNFPGRFSGRQFSNSRSEMNVSTLELGDSALYLCASSPGTGGAYEQYFGPGTRLTVT.

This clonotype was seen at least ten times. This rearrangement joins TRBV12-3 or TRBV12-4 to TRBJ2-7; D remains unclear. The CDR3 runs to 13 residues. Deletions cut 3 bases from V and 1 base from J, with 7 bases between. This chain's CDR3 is CASSLAGSYEQYF. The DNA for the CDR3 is TGTGCCAGCAGTTTGGCCGGGTCCTACGAGCAGTACTTC.

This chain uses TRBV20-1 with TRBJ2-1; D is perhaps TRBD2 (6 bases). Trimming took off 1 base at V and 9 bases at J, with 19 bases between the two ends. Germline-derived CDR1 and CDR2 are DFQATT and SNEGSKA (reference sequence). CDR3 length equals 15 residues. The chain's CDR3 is CSARGMEGRESEQFF. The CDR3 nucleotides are TGCAGTGCTAGAGGTATGGAGGGCAGGGAGAGTGAGCAGTTCTTC.

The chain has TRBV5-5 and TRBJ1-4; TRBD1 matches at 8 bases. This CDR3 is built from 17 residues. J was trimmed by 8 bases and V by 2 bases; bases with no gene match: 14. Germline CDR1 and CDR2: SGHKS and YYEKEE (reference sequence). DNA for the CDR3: TGTGCCAGCAGCTTAGCGGACAGGGTATCCCCCGACGAAAAACTGTTTTTT. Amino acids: CASSLADRVSPDEKLFF.

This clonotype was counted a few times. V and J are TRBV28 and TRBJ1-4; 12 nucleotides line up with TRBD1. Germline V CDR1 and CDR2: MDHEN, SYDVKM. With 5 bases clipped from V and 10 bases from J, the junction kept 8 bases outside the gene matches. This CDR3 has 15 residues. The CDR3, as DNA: TGTGCCAGCAGTCCGCCGGGACAGGGGGCAAGAAAACTGTTTTTT. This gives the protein CASSPPGQGARKLFF.

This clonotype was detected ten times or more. The CDR3 coding sequence is TGTGCCAGCAGTTACCTGAACACTGAAGCTTTCTTT. It codes for CASSYLNTEAFF. The rearrangement joins TRBV6-2 or TRBV6-3 to TRBJ1-1; D is ambiguous. The germline V gene has CDR1 MNHEY and CDR2 SVGEGT. This CDR3 has 12 residues. The ends were cut back, 2 bases at V and 0 bases at J, with 1 base in the middle.

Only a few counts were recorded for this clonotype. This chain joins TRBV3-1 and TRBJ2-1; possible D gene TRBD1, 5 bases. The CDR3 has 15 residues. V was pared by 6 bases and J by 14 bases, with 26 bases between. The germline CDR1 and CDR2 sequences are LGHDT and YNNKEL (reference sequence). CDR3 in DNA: TGTGCCAGCAGTCGGTCGACGCGAGACAGAGTAATGGAGTTCTTC. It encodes CASSRSTRDRVMEFF.

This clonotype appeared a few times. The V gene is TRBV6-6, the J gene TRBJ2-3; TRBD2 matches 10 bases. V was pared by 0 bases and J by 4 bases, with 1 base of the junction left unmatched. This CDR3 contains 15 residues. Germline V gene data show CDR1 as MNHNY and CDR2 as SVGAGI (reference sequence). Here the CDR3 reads CASSYSTSGPDTQYF. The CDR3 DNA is TGTGCCAGCAGTTACTCGACTAGCGGGCCAGATACGCAGTATTTT.

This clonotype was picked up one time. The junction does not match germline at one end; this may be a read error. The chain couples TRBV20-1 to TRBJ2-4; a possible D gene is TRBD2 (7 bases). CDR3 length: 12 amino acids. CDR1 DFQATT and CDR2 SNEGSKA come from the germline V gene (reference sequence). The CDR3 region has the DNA TGTAGTACTAGCAGGATAGGGAGGGGGCAGTACTTC. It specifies CSTSRIGRGQYF.

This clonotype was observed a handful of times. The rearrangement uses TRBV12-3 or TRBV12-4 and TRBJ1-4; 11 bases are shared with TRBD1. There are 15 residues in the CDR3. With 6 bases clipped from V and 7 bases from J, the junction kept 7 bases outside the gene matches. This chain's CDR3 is CASRREDRGLEKLFF. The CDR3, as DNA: TGTGCCAGCAGACGAGAGGACAGGGGGCTTGAAAAACTGTTTTTT.

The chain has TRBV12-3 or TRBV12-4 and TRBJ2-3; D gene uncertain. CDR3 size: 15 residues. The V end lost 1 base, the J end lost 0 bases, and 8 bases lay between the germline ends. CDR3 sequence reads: CASSLGIPSTDTQYF. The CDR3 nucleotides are TGTGCCAGCAGTTTAGGTATCCCAAGCACAGATACGCAGTATTTT.